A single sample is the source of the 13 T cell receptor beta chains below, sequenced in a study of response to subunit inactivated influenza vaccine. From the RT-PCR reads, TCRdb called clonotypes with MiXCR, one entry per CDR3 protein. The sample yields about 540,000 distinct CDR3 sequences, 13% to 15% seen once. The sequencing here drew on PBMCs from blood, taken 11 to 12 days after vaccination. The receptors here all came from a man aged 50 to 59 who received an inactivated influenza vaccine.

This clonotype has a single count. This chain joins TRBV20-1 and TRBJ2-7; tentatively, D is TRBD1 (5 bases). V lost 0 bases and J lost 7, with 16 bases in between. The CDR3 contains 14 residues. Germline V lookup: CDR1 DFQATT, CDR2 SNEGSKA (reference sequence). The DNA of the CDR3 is TGCAGTGCTAGAGATCGTGACAGACTGGCGGAGCAGTACTTC. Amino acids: CSARDRDRLAEQYF.

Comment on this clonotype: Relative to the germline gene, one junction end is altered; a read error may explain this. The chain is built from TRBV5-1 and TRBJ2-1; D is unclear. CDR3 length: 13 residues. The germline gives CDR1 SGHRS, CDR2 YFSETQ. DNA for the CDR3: TGCGCCAGCACCTTGGACCTGATAGATGAGCAGTTCTTC. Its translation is CASTLDLIDEQFF.

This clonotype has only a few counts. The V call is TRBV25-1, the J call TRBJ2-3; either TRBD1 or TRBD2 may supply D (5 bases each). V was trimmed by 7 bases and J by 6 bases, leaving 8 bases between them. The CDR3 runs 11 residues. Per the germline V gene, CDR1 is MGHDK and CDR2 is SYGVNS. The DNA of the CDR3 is TGTGCCAGCATAGAGGGGGATACGCAGTATTTT. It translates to CASIEGDTQYF.

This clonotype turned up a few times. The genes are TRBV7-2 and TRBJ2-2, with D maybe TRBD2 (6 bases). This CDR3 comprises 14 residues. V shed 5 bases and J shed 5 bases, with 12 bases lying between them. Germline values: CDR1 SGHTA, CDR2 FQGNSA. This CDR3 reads CASSPHGRTGELFF. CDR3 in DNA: TGTGCCAGCAGCCCCCATGGGAGGACCGGGGAGCTGTTTTTT.

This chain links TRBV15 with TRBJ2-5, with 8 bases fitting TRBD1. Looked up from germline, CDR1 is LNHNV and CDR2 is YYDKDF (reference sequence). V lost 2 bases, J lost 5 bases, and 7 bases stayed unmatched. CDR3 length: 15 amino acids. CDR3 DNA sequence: TGTGCCACCAGCAGACGACAGGGGAGGCTCGAGACCCAGTACTTC. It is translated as CATSRRQGRLETQYF.

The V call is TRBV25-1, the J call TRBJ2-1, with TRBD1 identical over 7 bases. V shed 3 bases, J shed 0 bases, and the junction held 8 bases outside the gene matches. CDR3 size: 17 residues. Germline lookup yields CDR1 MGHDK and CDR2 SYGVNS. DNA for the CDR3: TGTGCCAGCAGTGACCCCCAACAGGGGTTCTCCTACAATGAGCAGTTCTTC. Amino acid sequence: CASSDPQQGFSYNEQFF.

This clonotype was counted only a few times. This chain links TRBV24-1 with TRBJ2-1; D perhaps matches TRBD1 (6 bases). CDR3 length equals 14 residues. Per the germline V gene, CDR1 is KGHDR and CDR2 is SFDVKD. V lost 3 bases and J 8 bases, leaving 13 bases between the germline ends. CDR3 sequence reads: CATSDLTGKDEQFF. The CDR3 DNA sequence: TGTGCCACCAGTGATCTCACAGGGAAGGATGAGCAGTTCTTC.

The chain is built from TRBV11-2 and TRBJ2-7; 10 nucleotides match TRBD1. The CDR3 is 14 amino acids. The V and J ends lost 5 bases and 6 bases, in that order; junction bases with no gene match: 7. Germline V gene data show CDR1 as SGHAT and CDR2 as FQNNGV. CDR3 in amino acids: CASSLDRGVTEQYF. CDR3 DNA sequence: TGTGCCAGCAGCCTGGACAGGGGGGTTACCGAGCAGTACTTC.

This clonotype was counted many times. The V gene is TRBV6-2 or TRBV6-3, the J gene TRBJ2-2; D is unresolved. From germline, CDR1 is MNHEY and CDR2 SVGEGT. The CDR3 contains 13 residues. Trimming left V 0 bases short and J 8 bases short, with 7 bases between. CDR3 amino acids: CASSYSNTGELFF. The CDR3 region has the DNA TGTGCCAGCAGTTACTCGAATACGGGGGAGCTGTTTTTT.

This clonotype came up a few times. The DNA for the CDR3 is TGCGCCAGCAGTCTCCTCGGGACCTTAGCCAAAAACATTCAGTACTTC. As protein: CASSLLGTLAKNIQYF. The chain recombines TRBV5-1 with TRBJ2-4; D may match TRBD1 or TRBD2 (5 bases each). Germline assignment: CDR1 SGHRS and CDR2 YFSETQ. V gave up 5 bases and J gave up 0 bases, with 15 bases separating them. CDR3 length equals 16 residues.

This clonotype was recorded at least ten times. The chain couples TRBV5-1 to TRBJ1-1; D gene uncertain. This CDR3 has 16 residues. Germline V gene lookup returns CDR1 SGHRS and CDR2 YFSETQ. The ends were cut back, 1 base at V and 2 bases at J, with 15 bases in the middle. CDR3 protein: CASSLSVQTSNTEAFF. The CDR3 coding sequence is TGCGCCAGCAGCTTGTCGGTACAGACAAGCAACACTGAAGCTTTCTTT.

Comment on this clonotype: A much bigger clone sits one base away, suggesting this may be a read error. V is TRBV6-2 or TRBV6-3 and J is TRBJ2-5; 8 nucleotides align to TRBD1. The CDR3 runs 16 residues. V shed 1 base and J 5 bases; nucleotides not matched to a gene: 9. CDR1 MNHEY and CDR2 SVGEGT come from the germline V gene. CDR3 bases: TGTGCCAGCAGTTACTTACAGGGGGTTTTGGACGAGACCCAGTACTTC. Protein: CASSYLQGVLDETQYF.

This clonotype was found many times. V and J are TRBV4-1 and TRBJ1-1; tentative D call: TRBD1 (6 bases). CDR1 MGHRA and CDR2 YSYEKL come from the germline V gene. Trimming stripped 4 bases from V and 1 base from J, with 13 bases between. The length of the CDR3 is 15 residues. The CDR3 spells CASSLRGGENTEAFF. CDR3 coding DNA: TGCGCCAGCAGCCTTAGGGGGGGGGAGAACACTGAAGCTTTCTTT.